This TCR beta chain appears in the sequencing data of a study of cytomegalovirus exposure and HLA in healthy donors. Overall study results and limits: Overall, 164 TCR beta chains were annotated as cytomegalovirus-associated.

A note on this clone: Its antigen is currently unknown.

Primers for the PCR totalled 60 Vbeta and 13 Jbeta. The repertoire was sequenced with immunoSEQ multiplex PCR; TCRdb's copy has only in-frame clones and lacks some. The sample contains some 78,000 clones, more than 65% of which appear only once. In germline, CDR1 is GTSNPN, CDR2 SVGIG (reference sequence). The ends lost 3 bases at V and 8 bases at J; junction bases unmatched: 10. The CDR3 totals 13 residues. Sequencing was done on a sample of PBMCs. This TCR came from a woman in her 40s in good health and CMV-seropositive. The V gene is TRBV30, the J gene TRBJ2-7; 7 bases align to TRBD1. The CDR3 DNA reads TGTGCCTGGAGGCGACCGGGACAGAAGAAGCAGTACTTC. Translating it yields CAWRRPGQKKQYF.